This TCR beta chain was obtained from a study of blood T cells in healthy people across ages. Broader study findings: In older individuals, TCR beta diversity per million T cells was lower, falling roughly linearly with age. The study lacked donor CMV status, which possibly confounded expanded clonotype changes.

A note on this clonotype: Its specificity is unknown.

A second PCR, run for about 6 to 12 cycles, used a sample-barcoded 5' primer plus a J-beta primer mix. TCRdb analysed the 5' RACE reads with MiXCR anew, one entry per CDR3 protein. The sample shows 710,000 or so distinct CDR3 sequences, approximately 22% of them seen only once. Per the germline V gene, CDR1 is MNHEY and CDR2 is SVGEGT. This CDR3 is built from 18 residues. V is TRBV6-2 or TRBV6-3 and J is TRBJ2-5, with TRBD2 matching 12 bases. With the DNA end fitting TRBJ2-1 better, the J assignment may be wrong. The sequenced sample was blood. The TCR sequence derives from a man aged 70-80 years in good health. This chain's CDR3 is CASSSLFPLAGGGNEQFF. DNA for the CDR3: TGTGCCAGCAGTTCCTTATTCCCACTAGCGGGAGGTGGCAATGAGCAGTTCTTC.